This TCR beta chain was observed in a study of human T cells and chemical hapten exposure. Broader study findings: While controls formed fewer of them, expanded TCRs formed significantly more large CDR3 similarity clusters.

The CDR3 totals 17 residues. V dropped 3 bases and J dropped 4 bases, with 19 bases sitting between them. Using its own MiXCR run on the RACE reads, TCRdb lists one record per CDR3 protein. This table holds some 100,000 distinct CDR3 sequences, approximately 9.3% found once. Time point reported: patch test 2, 6 weeks after DPC sensitization. Treatment: therapeutic diphenylcyclopropenone sensitization with weekly scalp DPC. The sample holds many counts of this clonotype. Its specificity is not known. This clonotype was obtained from a woman in her thirties or forties with alopecia areata. Some clones in this sample may be carry-over from other donors' samples. V and J are TRBV12-3 or TRBV12-4 and TRBJ2-1, with D perhaps TRBD2 (6 bases). The specimen comprised whole blood, sampled in connection with sensitization to the hapten diphenylcyclopropenone (DPC). In nucleotides, the CDR3 is TGTGCCAGCAGTTTGGGCGGGAAGGGGCCCAAATACAATGAGCAGTTCTTC. It codes for CASSLGGKGPKYNEQFF.